This T cell receptor (beta chain) was profiled in a study of vaccination effects on CD4 cells after COVID-19. General study results and limits: In healthy vaccinees, only 1 of 255 vaccine-induced clones cross-reacted with common cold coronaviruses. Clones that were induced by infection or by vaccine showed marked contraction late after vaccination.

Peptide-pool stimulation followed by sequencing identified expanded antigen-specific CD4+ clonotypes in the ViraFEST assay. Having been cultured for roughly 9 days, the cells underwent CD4+ T cell isolation. Vaccine recipients had no previous SARS-CoV-2 infection; their nucleocapsid antibodies were negative. Two million PBMC per well received about 9.8 IU/ml IL-2 and 9.5 to 10 ug/ml peptides in culture. On both days 3 and 7, half of the culture medium was replaced with IL-2 medium. The CDR3 is 16 amino acids. Germline V gives CDR1 SGHRS, CDR2 YFSETQ. A note on this clone: Antigen specificity is unknown. An end of the junction does not agree with germline; a read error may underlie this. The same CDR3 can be traced to other DNA sequences in this sample.

The assay was immunoSEQ multiplex PCR, and TCRdb's table has in-frame clones only and misses some. Of under 25,000 clones in the sample, roughly 80% are singletons; the top ten hold roughly 21%. The chain links TRBV5-1 to TRBJ2-7; TRBD1 or TRBD2 may be the D gene (6 bases each). This TCR was sampled from a human donor who received a COVID-19 vaccine. This sample comprised CD4+ T cells from PBMCs cultured with HCoV-NL63 spike peptides, obtained before COVID-19 vaccination. The CDR3 coding sequence is TGCGCCAGCAGTTTGGGCCGGAGGGACACCTCCTACGAGCAGTACTTC. Protein product: CASSLGRRDTSYEQYF.